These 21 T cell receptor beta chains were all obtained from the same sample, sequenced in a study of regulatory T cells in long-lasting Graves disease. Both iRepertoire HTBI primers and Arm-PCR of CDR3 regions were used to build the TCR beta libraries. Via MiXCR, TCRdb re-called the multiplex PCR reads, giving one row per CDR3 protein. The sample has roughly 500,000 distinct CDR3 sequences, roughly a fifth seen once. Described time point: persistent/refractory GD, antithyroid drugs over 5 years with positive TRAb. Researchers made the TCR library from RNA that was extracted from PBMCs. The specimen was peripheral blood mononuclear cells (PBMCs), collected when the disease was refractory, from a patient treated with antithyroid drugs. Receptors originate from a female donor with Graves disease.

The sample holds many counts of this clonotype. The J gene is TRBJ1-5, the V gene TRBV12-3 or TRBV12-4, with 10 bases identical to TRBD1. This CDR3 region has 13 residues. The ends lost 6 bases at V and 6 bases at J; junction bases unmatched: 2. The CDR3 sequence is CASRRTGGQPQHF. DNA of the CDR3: TGTGCCAGCAGGCGGACAGGGGGTCAGCCCCAGCATTTT.

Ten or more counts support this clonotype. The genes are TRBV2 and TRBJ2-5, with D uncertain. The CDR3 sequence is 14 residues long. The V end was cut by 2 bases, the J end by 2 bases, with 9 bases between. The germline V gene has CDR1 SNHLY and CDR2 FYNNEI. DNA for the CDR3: TGTGCCAGCAGTGAACGTCGTATACAAGAGACCCAGTACTTC. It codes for CASSERRIQETQYF.

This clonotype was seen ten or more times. CDR3 loop: CASSLTWAYEQYF. The CDR3 DNA is TGTGCCAGCAGCCTGACATGGGCCTACGAGCAGTACTTC. The chain couples TRBV7-2 to TRBJ2-7; D is ambiguous. Germline lookup yields CDR1 SGHTA and CDR2 FQGNSA. The CDR3 sequence is 13 residues long. Between the trimmed V and J ends, which lost 5 bases and 2 bases, there was a span of 10 bases.

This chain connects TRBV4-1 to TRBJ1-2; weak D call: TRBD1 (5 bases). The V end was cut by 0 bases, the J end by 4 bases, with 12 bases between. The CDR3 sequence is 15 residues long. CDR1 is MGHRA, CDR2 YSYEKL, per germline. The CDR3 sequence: CASSQEWSGSYGYTF. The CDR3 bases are TGCGCCAGCAGCCAAGAATGGTCAGGGTCCTATGGCTACACCTTC.

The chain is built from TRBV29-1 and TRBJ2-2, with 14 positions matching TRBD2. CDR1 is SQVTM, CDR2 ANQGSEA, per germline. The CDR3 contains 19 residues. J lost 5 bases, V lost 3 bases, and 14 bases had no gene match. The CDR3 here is CSVDRLTSGGARFTGELFF. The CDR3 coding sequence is TGCAGCGTTGACCGCTTGACTAGCGGGGGGGCCCGGTTTACCGGGGAGCTGTTTTTT.

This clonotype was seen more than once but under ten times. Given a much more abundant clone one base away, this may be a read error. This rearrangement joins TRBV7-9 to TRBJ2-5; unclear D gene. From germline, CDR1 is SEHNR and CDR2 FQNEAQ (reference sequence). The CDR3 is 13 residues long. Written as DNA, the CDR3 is TGTACCAGCAGCTCAGAGACCTCCGAGACCCAGTACTTC. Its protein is CTSSSETSETQYF. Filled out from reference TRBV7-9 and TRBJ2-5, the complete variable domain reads DTGVSQNPRHKITKRGQNVTFRCDPISEHNRLYWYRQTLGQGPEFLTYFQNEAQLEKSRLLSDRFSAERPKGSFSTLEIQRTEQGDSAMYLCTSSSETSETQYFGPGTRLLVL.

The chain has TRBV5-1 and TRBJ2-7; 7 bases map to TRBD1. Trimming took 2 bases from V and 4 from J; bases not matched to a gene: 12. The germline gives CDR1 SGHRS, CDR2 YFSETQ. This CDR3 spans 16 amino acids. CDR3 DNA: TGCGCCAGCAGCTTTCCCTTAACAGGGGCAATATACGAGCAGTACTTC. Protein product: CASSFPLTGAIYEQYF.

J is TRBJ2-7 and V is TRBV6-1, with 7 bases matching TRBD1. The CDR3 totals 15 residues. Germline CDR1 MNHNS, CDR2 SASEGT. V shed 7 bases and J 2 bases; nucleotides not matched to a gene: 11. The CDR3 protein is CASTPGTAQPYEQYF. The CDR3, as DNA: TGTGCCAGCACTCCTGGGACAGCGCAGCCCTACGAGCAGTACTTC.

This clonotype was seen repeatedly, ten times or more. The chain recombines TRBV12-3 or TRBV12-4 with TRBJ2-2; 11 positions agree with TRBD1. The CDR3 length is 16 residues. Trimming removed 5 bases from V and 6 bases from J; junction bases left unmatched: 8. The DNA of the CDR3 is TGTGCCAGCAGTCCTGGGACAGGGGGACGCCCCGGGGAGCTGTTTTTT. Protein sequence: CASSPGTGGRPGELFF.

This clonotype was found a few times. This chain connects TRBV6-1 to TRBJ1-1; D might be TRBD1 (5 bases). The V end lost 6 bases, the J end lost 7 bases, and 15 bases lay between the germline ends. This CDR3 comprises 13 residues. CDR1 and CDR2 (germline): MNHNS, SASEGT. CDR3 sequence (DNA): TGTGCCAGCAGAGACAGACGGCTCCTTGAAGCTTTCTTT. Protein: CASRDRRLLEAFF.

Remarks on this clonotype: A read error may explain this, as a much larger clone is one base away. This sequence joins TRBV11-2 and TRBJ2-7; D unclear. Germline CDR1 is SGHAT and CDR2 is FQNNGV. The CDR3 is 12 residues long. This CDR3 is CAISPFPNAQYF. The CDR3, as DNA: TGTGCCATCAGCCCTTTCCCTAACGCGCAGTACTTC.

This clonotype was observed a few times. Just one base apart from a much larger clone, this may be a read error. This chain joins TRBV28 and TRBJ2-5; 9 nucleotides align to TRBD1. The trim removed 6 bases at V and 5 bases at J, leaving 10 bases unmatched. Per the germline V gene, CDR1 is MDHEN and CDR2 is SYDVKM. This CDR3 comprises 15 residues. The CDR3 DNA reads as TGTGCCAGCAGCAAAACAGGACAGGGGAGGGAGACCCAGTACTTC. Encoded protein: CASSKTGQGRETQYF.

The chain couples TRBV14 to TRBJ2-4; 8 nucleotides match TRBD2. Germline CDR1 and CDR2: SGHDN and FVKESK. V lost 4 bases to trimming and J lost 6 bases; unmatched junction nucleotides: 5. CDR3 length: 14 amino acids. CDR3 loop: CASSPRGGVNIQYF. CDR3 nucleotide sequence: TGTGCCAGCAGCCCACGGGGGGGTGTAAACATTCAGTACTTC.

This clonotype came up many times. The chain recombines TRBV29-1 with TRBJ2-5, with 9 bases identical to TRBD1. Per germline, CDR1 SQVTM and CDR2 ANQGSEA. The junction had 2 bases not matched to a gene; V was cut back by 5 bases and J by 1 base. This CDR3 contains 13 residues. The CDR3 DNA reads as TGCAGCGTTCGACAGGGGGTCCAAGAGACCCAGTACTTC. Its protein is CSVRQGVQETQYF.

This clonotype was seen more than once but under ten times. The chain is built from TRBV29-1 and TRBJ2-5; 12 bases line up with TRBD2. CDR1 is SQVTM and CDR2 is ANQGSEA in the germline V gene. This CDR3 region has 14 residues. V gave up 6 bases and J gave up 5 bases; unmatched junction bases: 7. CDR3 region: CSVKTSGSGETQYF. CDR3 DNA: TGCAGCGTCAAGACTAGCGGGAGCGGTGAGACCCAGTACTTC.

CDR3 bases: TGTGCCAGCAGTTCCTACCCTCGGACTAGCGGGAAAGGAGGGTCCTACAATGAGCAGTTCTTC. This codes for CASSSYPRTSGKGGSYNEQFF. V gene TRBV12-3 or TRBV12-4 combines with J gene TRBJ2-1; 12 bases map to TRBD2. The V and J ends lost 4 bases and 1 base, in that order; junction bases with no gene match: 17. The CDR3 runs 21 residues.

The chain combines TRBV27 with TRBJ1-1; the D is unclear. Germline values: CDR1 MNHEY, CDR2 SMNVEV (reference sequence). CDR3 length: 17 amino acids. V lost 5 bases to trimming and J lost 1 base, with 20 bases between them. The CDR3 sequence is CASSDTPTGRRNTEAFF. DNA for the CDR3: TGTGCCAGCAGTGACACCCCGACGGGCCGCCGGAACACTGAAGCTTTCTTT.

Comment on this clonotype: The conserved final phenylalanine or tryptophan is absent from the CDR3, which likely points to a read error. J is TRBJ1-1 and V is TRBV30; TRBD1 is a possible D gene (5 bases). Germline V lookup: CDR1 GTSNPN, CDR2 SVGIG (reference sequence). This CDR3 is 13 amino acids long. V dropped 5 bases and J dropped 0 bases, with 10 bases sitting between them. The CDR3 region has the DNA TGTGCCTGGTCTATGGGGCTGAACACTGAAGCTTTCTCT. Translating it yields CAWSMGLNTEAFS.

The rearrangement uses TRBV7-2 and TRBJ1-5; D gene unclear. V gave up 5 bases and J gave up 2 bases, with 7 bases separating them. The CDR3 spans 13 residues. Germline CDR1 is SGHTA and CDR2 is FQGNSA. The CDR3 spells CASSPRRNQPQHF. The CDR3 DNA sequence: TGTGCCAGCAGCCCACGGCGCAATCAGCCCCAGCATTTT.

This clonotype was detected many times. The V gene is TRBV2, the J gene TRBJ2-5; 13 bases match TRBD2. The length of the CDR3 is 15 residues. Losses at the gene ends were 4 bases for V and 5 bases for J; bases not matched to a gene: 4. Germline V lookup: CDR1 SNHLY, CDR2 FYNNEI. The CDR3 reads CASSGLAGGSETQYF. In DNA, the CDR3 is TGTGCCAGCAGTGGACTAGCGGGAGGAAGCGAGACCCAGTACTTC.

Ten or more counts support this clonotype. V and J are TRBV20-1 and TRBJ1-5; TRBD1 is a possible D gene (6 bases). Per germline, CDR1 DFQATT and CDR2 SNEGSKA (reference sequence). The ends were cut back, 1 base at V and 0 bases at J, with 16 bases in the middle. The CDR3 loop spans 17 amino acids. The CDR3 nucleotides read TGCAGTGCTAGAGCCATCCGGAGGGGGGATAGCAATCAGCCCCAGCATTTT. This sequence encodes CSARAIRRGDSNQPQHF.